Presented here are 31 T cell receptor beta chains from one specimen sequenced in a study of cytomegalovirus exposure and HLA in healthy donors. Only in-frame clones appear in the TCRdb table, and some are missing; sequencing was by immunoSEQ multiplex PCR. The sample has 100,000 to 150,000 clones; about 88% are singletons. Sequencing was done on a sample of PBMCs. These receptors came from a woman between 18 and 29 years old in good health and CMV-seronegative.

The rearrangement joins TRBV6-1 to TRBJ2-3; tentatively, D is TRBD1 (6 bases). The V and J ends lost 6 bases and 0 bases respectively, with 10 bases between them. Germline assignment: CDR1 MNHNS and CDR2 SASEGT. This CDR3 is built from 14 residues. The CDR3: CASSRTASTDTQYF. CDR3 in DNA: TGTGCCAGCAGCCGGACAGCTAGCACAGATACGCAGTATTTT.

This clone has only one observation. V is TRBV5-6 and J is TRBJ2-1, with a weak D call TRBD1 (5 bases). The CDR3 has 17 amino acids. The V and J ends lost 0 bases and 9 bases respectively, with 22 bases between them. From germline, CDR1 is SGHDT and CDR2 YYEEEE. This CDR3 is CASSLDRVGAGYSEQFF. The CDR3 DNA is TGTGCCAGCAGCTTGGATAGGGTTGGGGCAGGTTATAGTGAGCAGTTCTTC. Full variable domain (outside the CDR3, taken from reference TRBV5-6 and TRBJ2-1): DAGVTQSPTHLIKTRGQQVTLRCSPKSGHDTVSWYQQALGQGPQFIFQYYEEEERQRGNFPDRFSGHQFPNYSSELNVNALLLGDSALYLCASSLDRVGAGYSEQFFGPGTRLTVL.

This clone was recorded once. This rearrangement joins TRBV11-2 to TRBJ1-4; a possible D gene is TRBD1 (5 bases). Between the trimmed V and J ends, which lost 4 bases and 8 bases, there was a span of 11 bases. Germline CDR1 reads SGHAT; CDR2 reads FQNNGV. The CDR3 is 13 residues long. CDR3 region: CASSSSYREKLFF. The DNA for the CDR3 is TGTGCCAGCAGCTCGAGCTACAGGGAAAAACTGTTTTTT.

In its sample, this clone was seen a few times. The chain is built from TRBV6-1 and TRBJ2-3; tentative D call: TRBD2 (5 bases). Germline V CDR1 and CDR2: MNHNS, SASEGT. V was cut by 2 bases and J by 5 bases, with 11 bases left in between. The CDR3 is 14 amino acids. The CDR3 sequence: CASSEMVGVDTQYF. CDR3 nucleotide sequence: TGTGCCAGCAGTGAAATGGTGGGAGTAGATACGCAGTATTTT.

The gene calls are TRBV18 and TRBJ1-6, with a possible D match to TRBD1 (5 bases). The CDR3 spans 15 residues. The ends were cut back, 5 bases at V and 3 bases at J, with 11 bases in the middle. Germline assignment: CDR1 KGHSH and CDR2 LQKENI. For the CDR3, the DNA is TGTGCCAGCTCATCGGGGGGAAACTATAATTCACCCCTCCACTTT. This encodes CASSSGGNYNSPLHF.

The V call is TRBV21-1, the J call TRBJ2-1; the table gives TRBD2 as D, unverified against the DNA. TRBV21-1 is listed as a pseudogene. CDR3 length: 19 residues. In DNA, the CDR3 is TGTGCCAGCAGTACTGAAGGACTAGCGGGGGGGCCCGGCGGCCATGAGCAGTTCTTC. This encodes CASSTEGLAGGPGGHEQFF.

This clone was counted once. The chain is built from TRBV6-5 and TRBJ1-4, with a weak D call TRBD1 (6 bases). The germline V and J ends were trimmed by 4 bases and 3 bases, with 15 bases remaining between them. Germline assignment: CDR1 MNHEY and CDR2 SVGAGI. CDR3 length: 16 residues. The CDR3 bases are TGTGCCAGCAGTTTCCCGGAGGGGGGGGCTAATGAAAAACTGTTTTTT. Amino acid sequence: CASSFPEGGANEKLFF.

This clone was detected only a few times. The chain has TRBV2 and TRBJ1-2; 7 bases map to TRBD1. J was trimmed by 0 bases and V by 9 bases; bases with no gene match: 1. Germline V gene data show CDR1 as SNHLY and CDR2 as FYNNEI. This CDR3 region has 12 residues. CDR3 in amino acids: CARDRTNYGYTF. CDR3 sequence (DNA): TGTGCCAGGGACAGGACTAACTATGGCTACACCTTC. Combining the CDR3 with reference TRBV2 and TRBJ1-2 gives the whole variable domain EPEVTQTPSHQVTQMGQEVILRCVPISNHLYFYWYRQILGQKVEFLVSFYNNEISEKSEIFDDQFSVERPDGSNFTLKIRSTKLEDSAMYFCARDRTNYGYTFGSGTRLTVV.

The rearrangement uses TRBV4-2 and TRBJ2-3, with D tentatively TRBD2 (7 bases). V gave up 0 bases and J gave up 6 bases, with 13 bases separating them. The CDR3 spans 15 residues. Germline V CDR1 and CDR2: LGHNA, YNFKEQ. The CDR3 DNA sequence: TGTGCCAGCAGCCAAGACCGCGGGGGCCCGGATACGCAGTATTTT. It specifies CASSQDRGGPDTQYF.

The gene calls are TRBV5-1 and TRBJ2-1; no definite D call. Germline V gene data show CDR1 as SGHRS and CDR2 as YFSETQ. The CDR3 covers 12 residues. Trimming shortened V by 7 bases and J by 4 bases, and 9 bases separated the two germline ends. Here the CDR3 reads CASQRTYNEQFF. Here the CDR3 DNA reads TGCGCCAGCCAAAGAACATACAATGAGCAGTTCTTC.

This clone was observed a few times. V and J are TRBV7-2 and TRBJ2-3; the D gene is possibly TRBD1 (5 bases). Germline CDR1 and CDR2: SGHTA and FQGNSA. Trimming cost V 4 bases and J 4 bases, with 12 bases left between them. The length of the CDR3 is 14 residues. CDR3 sequence: CASSSIQVSDTQYF. The CDR3 DNA sequence: TGTGCCAGCAGCTCGATACAGGTATCAGATACGCAGTATTTT.

V usage is TRBV7-2 and J usage is TRBJ1-1; 7 nucleotides match TRBD1. The CDR3 has 15 amino acids. Germline trimming cut 5 bases from V and 4 bases from J; bases unmatched to any gene: 10. Germline V gene sequence: CDR1 SGHTA, CDR2 FQGNSA. The CDR3 coding sequence is TGTGCCAGCAGCGTAAGACAGGGTTACGGCACTGAAGCTTTCTTT. Its translation is CASSVRQGYGTEAFF.

This clone was counted once. An end of the junction differs from the germline gene, which may be a read error. The V gene is TRBV6-1, the J gene TRBJ2-7; D is unclear. Per the germline V gene, CDR1 is MNHNS and CDR2 is SASEGT. The CDR3 covers 12 residues. The CDR3 here is CASREDFYEQYF. The CDR3 nucleotides read TGTGCCAGCAGAGAAGACTTCTACGAGCAGTACTTC.

The chain joins TRBV5-5 to TRBJ1-1, with D maybe TRBD1 (6 bases). The CDR3 is made up of 16 amino acids. From germline, CDR1 is SGHKS and CDR2 YYEKEE (reference sequence). V was trimmed by 3 bases and J by 0 bases, leaving 15 bases between them. CDR3 loop: CASSYGQTRLNTEAFF. The CDR3 DNA reads TGTGCCAGCAGCTACGGACAGACAAGATTGAACACTGAAGCTTTCTTT.

This chain joins TRBV7-2 and TRBJ2-7; D remains unclear. CDR1 and CDR2 from the germline V gene are SGHTA and FQGNSA. The CDR3 consists of 13 residues. Trimming took 1 base from V and 0 from J, leaving 4 bases between them. CDR3 sequence reads: CASSLGRSYEQYF. The CDR3 DNA reads TGTGCCAGCAGCTTAGGTCGCTCCTACGAGCAGTACTTC.

J is TRBJ2-7 and V is TRBV5-1, with a weak D call TRBD1 (5 bases). CDR3 length equals 13 residues. V gave up 4 bases and J gave up 6 bases, with 14 bases separating them. The germline V gene has CDR1 SGHRS and CDR2 YFSETQ. For the CDR3, the DNA is TGCGCCAGCAGCCTTGCCAGGGTGGGCGAGCAGTACTTC. Encoded protein: CASSLARVGEQYF.

V gene TRBV15 combines with J gene TRBJ1-5; 8 bases are shared with TRBD1. The CDR3 contains 18 residues. J gave up 6 bases and V 0 bases, and 13 bases lay outside the gene matches. CDR1 and CDR2 (germline): LNHNV, YYDKDF (reference sequence). CDR3 residues: CATSRERVAGGRGQPQHF. CDR3 nucleotides: TGTGCCACCAGCAGAGAAAGGGTGGCAGGGGGCCGCGGTCAGCCCCAGCATTTT.

The gene calls are TRBV10-1 and TRBJ1-1; the D gene is possibly TRBD1 (6 bases). CDR1 WNHNN and CDR2 SYGVQD come from the germline V gene (reference sequence). V lost 4 bases, J lost 2 bases, and 8 bases lay in between. The CDR3 has 13 amino acids. CDR3 sequence (DNA): TGCGCCAGCAGTGGACAGGCCAACACTGAAGCTTTCTTT. Protein product: CASSGQANTEAFF.

This chain connects TRBV2 to TRBJ2-4; 9 positions agree with TRBD1. V dropped 5 bases and J dropped 3; count of bases not matched to a gene: 2. The V gene's germline CDR1 is SNHLY and CDR2 FYNNEI. This CDR3 contains 14 residues. CDR3 DNA sequence: TGTGCCAGCAGTTGGGGACAGGGCAAAAACATTCAGTACTTC. It translates to CASSWGQGKNIQYF.

The chain employs TRBV6-5 and TRBJ1-1, with a weak D call TRBD1 (5 bases). Germline V gives CDR1 MNHEY, CDR2 SVGAGI. The CDR3 extends over 14 amino acids. Trimming removed 4 bases at V and 2 bases at J, with 11 bases between. CDR3 nucleotides: TGTGCCAGCAGTTTCAGGGAAATTAACACTGAAGCTTTCTTT. Residues: CASSFREINTEAFF.

The chain uses TRBV11-3 and TRBJ1-5; maybe TRBD1 (5 bases). CDR3 size: 14 residues. V lost 7 bases and J 2 bases, leaving 12 bases between the germline ends. Germline lookup yields CDR1 SGHNT and CDR2 YENEEA. For the CDR3, the DNA is TGTGCCAGCAATTCGGGGGTCGGCAATCAGCCCCAGCATTTT. This codes for CASNSGVGNQPQHF.

This clone was counted a single time. V usage is TRBV6-6 and J usage is TRBJ1-2; TRBD1 agrees at 7 bases. V lost 4 bases and J lost 4; bases outside the gene matches: 6. The CDR3 is made up of 14 amino acids. In germline, CDR1 is MNHNY, CDR2 SVGAGI (reference sequence). The CDR3 region is CASSWIGTAYGYTF. CDR3 coding DNA: TGTGCCAGCAGTTGGATTGGGACAGCCTATGGCTACACCTTC.

V is TRBV25-1 and J is TRBJ1-1; D gene unclear. Trimming cost V 4 bases and J 1 base, with 7 bases left between them. The CDR3 extends over 13 amino acids. Germline loops: CDR1 MGHDK, CDR2 SYGVNS. CDR3 nucleotide sequence: TGTGCCAGCAGTGGCAGGCAGAACACTGAAGCTTTCTTT. It yields the protein CASSGRQNTEAFF.

The chain has TRBV13 and TRBJ1-1; D is possibly TRBD1 (6 bases). Germline V gene data show CDR1 as PRHDT and CDR2 as FYEKMQ (reference sequence). CDR3 length equals 12 residues. Trimming took off 6 bases at V and 1 base at J, with 6 bases between the two ends. The CDR3 DNA is TGTGCCAGCAGACAGGGGAACACTGAAGCTTTCTTT. Its translation is CASRQGNTEAFF.

The chain carries TRBV5-1 and TRBJ2-6, with TRBD1 as a possible D gene (5 bases). The CDR3 extends over 15 amino acids. Germline loops: CDR1 SGHRS, CDR2 YFSETQ. V lost 2 bases and J lost 0, with 6 bases in between. The CDR3 DNA reads as TGCGCCAGCAGCTTACAGGCCTCTGGGGCCAACGTCCTGACTTTC. It codes for CASSLQASGANVLTF.

V gene TRBV6-1 combines with J gene TRBJ2-5, with 7 nucleotides matching TRBD2. Germline V gives CDR1 MNHNS, CDR2 SASEGT. The CDR3 length is 14 residues. Trimming took 6 bases from V and 1 from J; bases not matched to a gene: 5. CDR3 in amino acids: CASRGGIIQETQYF. In DNA, the CDR3 is TGTGCCAGCAGGGGGGGGATCATCCAAGAGACCCAGTACTTC.

The V and J genes are TRBV5-1 and TRBJ2-3, with TRBD2 identical over 7 bases. CDR3 size: 15 residues. The germline CDR1 and CDR2 sequences are SGHRS and YFSETQ. With 3 bases clipped from V and 6 bases from J, the junction kept 10 bases outside the gene matches. CDR3 in amino acids: CASSSQRGLSDTQYF. The CDR3 bases are TGCGCCAGCAGCTCCCAGCGGGGCCTTTCGGATACGCAGTATTTT.

The chain is built from TRBV27 and TRBJ1-1, with 7 bases matching TRBD1. Losses at the gene ends were 6 bases for V and 5 bases for J; bases not matched to a gene: 12. Germline V lookup: CDR1 MNHEY, CDR2 SMNVEV (reference sequence). The CDR3 runs 15 residues. The CDR3 DNA sequence: TGTGCCAGCAGCCAATCAGACAGGGCCGGAACTGAAGCTTTCTTT. Protein sequence: CASSQSDRAGTEAFF.

The V and J genes are TRBV5-1 and TRBJ2-5; 8 bases map to TRBD1. V gave up 4 bases and J gave up 9 bases; unmatched junction bases: 11. This CDR3 comprises 14 residues. The V gene's germline CDR1 is SGHRS and CDR2 YFSETQ. CDR3 sequence: CASSVDRAEVAQYF. In DNA form, the CDR3 reads TGCGCCAGCAGCGTGGACAGGGCGGAGGTGGCCCAGTACTTC.

This chain links TRBV4-1 with TRBJ1-2; D might be TRBD1 (5 bases). Germline lookup yields CDR1 MGHRA and CDR2 YSYEKL. The CDR3 extends over 13 amino acids. Trimming cost V 2 bases and J 8 bases, with 12 bases left between them. The CDR3 here is CASSQPGPGGYTF. DNA of the CDR3: TGCGCCAGCAGCCAACCAGGGCCTGGGGGCTACACCTTC.

The rearrangement joins TRBV6-1 to TRBJ2-5, with TRBD2 matching over 7 bases. The V gene end was trimmed by 6 bases and the J gene end by 5 bases; junction bases not matched to a gene: 9. The CDR3 is 14 amino acids. Germline lookup yields CDR1 MNHNS and CDR2 SASEGT. This chain's CDR3 is CASRVLAYPETQYF. For the CDR3, the DNA is TGTGCCAGCAGGGTACTAGCGTATCCGGAGACCCAGTACTTC.